The 7 T cell receptor beta chains presented below share a single source sample, sequenced in a study of CD8 T cells in Susac syndrome. Reverse transcription of about 0.5 to 1 ug RNA was performed with random hexamers. MiXCR was run by TCRdb on the immunoSEQ multiplex PCR reads, yielding one entry per CDR3 protein. The sample has approximately 120,000 distinct CDR3 sequences; roughly 93% are singletons. The sequencing sample was made of CD8+ T cells from PBMCs. These TCRs come from a human donor with multiple sclerosis.

The chain links TRBV19 to TRBJ2-7; D unclear. Looked up from germline, CDR1 is LNHDA and CDR2 is SQIVND (reference sequence). V was shortened by 3 bases and J by 4 bases, with 10 bases between the two germline ends. There are 13 residues in the CDR3. The CDR3 coding sequence is TGTGCCAGTAGTATTGGAACCCTTTACGAGCAGTACTTC. This codes for CASSIGTLYEQYF.

The gene calls are TRBV5-1 and TRBJ2-7; D gene uncertain. CDR1 and CDR2 (germline): SGHRS, YFSETQ. The germline V and J ends were trimmed by 0 bases and 5 bases, with 9 bases remaining between them. CDR3 length: 13 residues. The CDR3 loop is CASSLGGLDEQYF. CDR3 DNA sequence: TGCGCCAGCAGCTTGGGGGGTCTCGACGAGCAGTACTTC.

The J gene is TRBJ1-4, the V gene TRBV14; no reliable D call. Per germline, CDR1 SGHDN and CDR2 FVKESK. This CDR3 is 16 amino acids long. V lost 4 bases to trimming and J lost 5 bases, with 17 bases between them. CDR3 sequence reads: CASSPEIPRRNEKLFF. CDR3 nucleotides: TGTGCCAGCAGCCCCGAAATCCCACGGAGGAATGAAAAACTGTTTTTT.

This chain uses TRBV2 with TRBJ2-1; 7 positions agree with TRBD1. The V and J ends lost 6 bases and 15 bases, in that order; junction bases with no gene match: 8. The germline V gene encodes CDR1 SNHLY and CDR2 FYNNEI. The CDR3 covers 11 residues. CDR3 loop: CASSYDRDAFF. CDR3 nucleotide sequence: TGTGCCAGCAGCTATGACAGGGACGCGTTCTTC.

The chain combines TRBV27 with TRBJ1-2; D unresolved. Trimming cost V 6 bases and J 4 bases, with 18 bases left between them. The CDR3 is made up of 15 amino acids. Germline values: CDR1 MNHEY, CDR2 SMNVEV (reference sequence). CDR3: CASRPGPSILYGYTF. The DNA of the CDR3 is TGTGCCAGCAGACCGGGCCCTAGCATCCTCTATGGCTACACCTTC.

The rearrangement uses TRBV9 and TRBJ2-5, with D perhaps assigned TRBD1 or TRBD2 (5 bases each). V lost 1 base to trimming and J lost 5 bases, with 15 bases between them. CDR1 SGDLS and CDR2 YYNGEE come from the germline V gene. The CDR3 contains 15 residues. Written as DNA, the CDR3 is TGTGCCAGCAGCGTAAGCGGAAGAGGGGTCGAGACCCAGTACTTC. Residues: CASSVSGRGVETQYF.

This clonotype is a singleton in its sample. The V call is TRBV3-1, the J call TRBJ2-5; weak D call: TRBD2 (5 bases). Trimming took 1 base from V and 5 from J, leaving 14 bases between them. Germline V gives CDR1 LGHDT, CDR2 YNNKEL (reference sequence). The CDR3 extends over 15 amino acids. The CDR3 region has the DNA TGTGCCAGCAGCCAAGGACTTTCTGGCGGGGAGACCCAGTACTTC. Residues: CASSQGLSGGETQYF.